This T cell receptor (beta chain) was retrieved from a study of neoadjuvant anti-PD-1 for oral cavity cancer. General observations from the study: Post-nivolumab, blood T cell clonality was significantly elevated in non-responders. Each response group had just a few patients in TCR analyses. Pretreatment Treg/Th17 ratio correlated inversely with post-treatment tumor clonality.

About this clone itself: Antigen: not known.

Clones were read by immunoSEQ multiplex PCR, and TCRdb kept only the in-frame ones, dropping some. In the table there are some 29,000 clones, 70% to 80% of which are singletons. The CDR3 length is 15 residues. Per the germline V gene, CDR1 is WNHNN and CDR2 is SYGVQD (reference sequence). The V gene end was trimmed by 5 bases and the J gene end by 0 bases; junction bases not matched to a gene: 2. Specified time point: after neoadjuvant nivolumab, at surgical resection. Patients had HPV-negative, locally advanced oral cavity squamous cell carcinoma. This TCR was recovered from a person aged 35 to 85 with oral cavity squamous cell carcinoma. This specimen was PBMCs, taken after nivolumab (anti-PD-1) treatment. The chain joins TRBV10-1 to TRBJ2-2, with TRBD2 identical over 8 bases. The CDR3 bases are TGCGCCAGCAGTACCGGGGGGGCGAACACCGGGGAGCTGTTTTTT. This codes for CASSTGGANTGELFF.